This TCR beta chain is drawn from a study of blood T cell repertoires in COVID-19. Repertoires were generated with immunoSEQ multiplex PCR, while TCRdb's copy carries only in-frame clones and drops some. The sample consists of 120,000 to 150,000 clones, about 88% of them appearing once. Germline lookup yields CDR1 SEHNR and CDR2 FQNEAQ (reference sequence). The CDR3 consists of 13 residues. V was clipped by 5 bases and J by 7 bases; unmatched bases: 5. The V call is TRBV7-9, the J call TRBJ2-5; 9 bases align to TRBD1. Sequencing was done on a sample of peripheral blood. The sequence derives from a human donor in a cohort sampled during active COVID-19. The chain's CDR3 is CASSLGQGGTQYF. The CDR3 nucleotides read TGTGCCAGCAGCCTGGGACAGGGAGGGACCCAGTACTTC.